This entry is about one TCR beta chain. What it recognizes is unknown. The data were obtained in a study of vaccination and CD4 T cells after COVID-19. Sequenced with the Oncomine TCR Beta short-read assay was DNA taken from cultured CD4+ T cells. MiXCR, run by TCRdb on the PCR reads, gives a single entry per CDR3 protein. The sample has approximately 7,400 distinct CDR3 sequences; approximately 73% are singletons. As to treatment: roughly 11-day PBMC culture with coronavirus spike peptide pools or control peptides (ViraFEST assay). At days 3 and 7, half the medium was exchanged for fresh IL-2 medium. Germline assignment: CDR1 MDHEN and CDR2 SYDVKM. Trimming pared 6 bases from V and 7 bases from J, leaving 24 bases between. This CDR3 spans 16 amino acids.

This clonotype originated in a human donor who had recovered from COVID-19. The gene calls are TRBV28 and TRBJ2-5, with D perhaps assigned TRBD1 or TRBD2 (7 bases each). The material sequenced was CD4+ T cells from blood, cultured in vitro. The CDR3 DNA follows: TGTGCCAGCAGGACACCGGAAGGGGGCGGGAGAGTGACCCAGTACTTC. This sequence encodes CASRTPEGGGRVTQYF.